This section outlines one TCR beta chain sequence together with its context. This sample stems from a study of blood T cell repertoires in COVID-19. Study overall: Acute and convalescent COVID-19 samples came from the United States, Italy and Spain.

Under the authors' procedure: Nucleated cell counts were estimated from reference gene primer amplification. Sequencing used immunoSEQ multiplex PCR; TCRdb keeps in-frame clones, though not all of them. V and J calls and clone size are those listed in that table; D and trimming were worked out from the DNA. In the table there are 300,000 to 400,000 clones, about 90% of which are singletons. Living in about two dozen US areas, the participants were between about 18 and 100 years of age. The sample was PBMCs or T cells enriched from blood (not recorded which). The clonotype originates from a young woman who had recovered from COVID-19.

CDR3 DNA sequence: TGTGCCAGCAGTTTCGGGGGGCAAAATGAGCAGTTCTTC. Amino acids: CASSFGGQNEQFF. V gene TRBV28 combines with J gene TRBJ2-1; D is perhaps TRBD2 (7 bases). Trimming removed 3 bases from V and 7 bases from J, with 10 bases in between. CDR1 MDHEN and CDR2 SYDVKM come from the germline V gene. The CDR3 spans 13 residues.